A single T cell receptor (beta chain) is shown here with its context. Its matching antigen is unknown. These data are taken from a study of T-cell memory formation after mild COVID-19. Study summary: In these data, TCR clusters were largely donor specific. General study findings and limits: Some responding clones appeared in pre-infection memory, suggesting cross-reactive memory joined. Clones contracting over day 15 to 85 were CD4/CD8 balanced, with later expanders leaning CD4+.

5'RACE with constant-segment primers yielded barcoded, UMI-tagged TCR alpha and TCR beta cDNA libraries. TCRdb re-derived calls from the 5' RACE reads in MiXCR, one entry per CDR3 protein. This table holds 150,000 to 200,000 distinct CDR3 sequences, approximately 10% found once. The CDR3 is 14 residues long. The V and J ends lost 3 bases and 8 bases respectively, with 13 bases between them. The germline V gene has CDR1 MNHEY and CDR2 SVGAGI. The V call is TRBV6-5, the J call TRBJ1-4; D gene ambiguous. The TCR was taken from a man aged 18 to 29 who had mild COVID-19 (a few samples of this study predate the infection). Cell type and time point are not known. Material: PBMCs or a T cell subset sorted from them (not recorded which). CDR3 sequence reads: CASSYTGLGEKLFF. In nucleotides, the CDR3 is TGTGCCAGCAGTTATACCGGACTAGGGGAAAAACTGTTTTTT.